At least ten counts were recorded for the clone carrying this T cell receptor beta chain. This sample is part of a study of T-cell memory formation after mild COVID-19. Study at large: TCR clusters mostly belonged to single donors.

TCRdb processed the 5' RACE reads anew with MiXCR; each CDR3 protein has one entry. The table records hundreds of thousands of distinct CDR3 sequences, roughly 21% of them present only once. The germline V gene encodes CDR1 SGHDT and CDR2 YYEEEE. V was trimmed by 4 bases and J by 4 bases, leaving 11 bases between them. The CDR3 runs to 13 residues. The clonotype originates from an adult woman who had mild COVID-19 (a few samples of this study predate the infection). Cell type and time point are not known. Sequencing input: PBMCs or a T cell subset sorted from them (not recorded which). The genes are TRBV5-6 and TRBJ2-5, with D possibly matching TRBD1 (5 bases). The CDR3 DNA sequence: TGTGCCAGCAGCGGCGACAGTCGAGAGACCCAGTACTTC. It yields the protein CASSGDSRETQYF.